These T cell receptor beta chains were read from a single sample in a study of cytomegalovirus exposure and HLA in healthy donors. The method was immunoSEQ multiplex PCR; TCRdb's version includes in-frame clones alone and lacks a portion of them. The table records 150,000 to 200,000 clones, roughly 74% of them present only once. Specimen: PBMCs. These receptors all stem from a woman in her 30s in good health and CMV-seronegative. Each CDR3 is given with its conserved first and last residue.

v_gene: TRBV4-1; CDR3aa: CASSQAPQAFSYNSPLHF
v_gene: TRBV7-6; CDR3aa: CASSRGTGGNQPQHF
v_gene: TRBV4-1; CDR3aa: CASSQDSRVRYGYTF
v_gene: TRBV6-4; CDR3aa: CASSDSDLDRGGNEQFF
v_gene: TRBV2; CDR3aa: CASTDSGTSWEQFF
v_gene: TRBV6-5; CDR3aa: CASRQGWNQPQHF
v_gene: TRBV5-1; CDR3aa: CASSWRQGEGDTQYF
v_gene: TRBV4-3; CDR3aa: CASSHSENTEAFF
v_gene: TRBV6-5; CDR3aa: CASSSPGQGQRGELFF
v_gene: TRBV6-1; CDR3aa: CASSENYSGTGGKLFF
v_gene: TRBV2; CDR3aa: CASSEAARNYGYTF
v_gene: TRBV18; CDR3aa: CASSPPGSGGLSTEAFF
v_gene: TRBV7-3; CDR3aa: CASSLAGTRGTQYF
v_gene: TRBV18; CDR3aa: CASSPPHPRSSYEQYF
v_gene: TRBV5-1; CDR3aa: CASSLVSGGGQETQYF
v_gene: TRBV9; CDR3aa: CASSARQGGNGYTF
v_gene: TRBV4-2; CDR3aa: CASSQDWVVQGRREQYF
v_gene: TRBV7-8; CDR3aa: CASSLVGSLPRNEQFF
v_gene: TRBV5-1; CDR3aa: CASSLGPGSGANVLTF
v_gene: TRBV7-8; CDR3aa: CASSYAREKYEQYF
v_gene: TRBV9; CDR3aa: CASSRATGTNEKLFF
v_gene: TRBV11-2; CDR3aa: CASSTSSGSVVNF
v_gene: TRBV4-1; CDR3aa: CASQGNRVRGPLNTEAFF
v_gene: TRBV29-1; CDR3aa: CSALSGANTEAFF
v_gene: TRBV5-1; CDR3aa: CASSPAGYGANVLTF
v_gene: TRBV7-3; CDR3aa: CASRTSGSLTETQYF
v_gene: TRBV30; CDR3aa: CAWSAPLAGDPEVYEQYF
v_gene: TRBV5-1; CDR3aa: CASSVTGMKNIQYF
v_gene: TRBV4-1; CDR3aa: CASSQGRGGTKETQYF
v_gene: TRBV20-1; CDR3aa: CSGALGGYTF
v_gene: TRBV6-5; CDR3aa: CASSYSTGGIYSPLHF
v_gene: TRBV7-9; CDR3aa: CASSYITGPSNYGYTF
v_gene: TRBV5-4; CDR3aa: CASSLGLADYNEQFF
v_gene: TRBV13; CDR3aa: CASSPSGRAYEQYF
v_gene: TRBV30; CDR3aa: CASTTIPNYGYTF
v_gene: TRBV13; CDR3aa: CASSLWGLGGAVDTQYF
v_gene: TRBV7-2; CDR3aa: CASSPSRGQNTIYF
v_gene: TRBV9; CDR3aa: CASSTQAGGKETQYF
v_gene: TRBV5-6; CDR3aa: CASSLGSTKGGYTF
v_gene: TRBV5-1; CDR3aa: CASSGTSGGTDTQYF
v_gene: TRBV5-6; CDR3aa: CASSSWTSGRWFYNEQFF
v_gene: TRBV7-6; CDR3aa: CASSLDRGDNEQFF
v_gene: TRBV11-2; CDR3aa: CASSSPYGDYEQYF
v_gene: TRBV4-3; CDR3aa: CASSQGQAGGYNEQFF
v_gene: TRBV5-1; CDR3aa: CASSITTSGGYEQYF
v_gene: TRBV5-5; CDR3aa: CASSLGGRGYTF
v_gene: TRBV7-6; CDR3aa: CASSLGLSTDTQYF
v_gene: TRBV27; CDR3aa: CASRVLQGVDTGELFF
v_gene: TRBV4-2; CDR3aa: CASSQEWGGGYGYTF